This is a list of T cell receptor beta chains from one sample in a study of shared clonotypes between healthy human individuals. TCRdb's copy holds only in-frame clones and misses some; the assay was immunoSEQ multiplex PCR. The sample consists of a few hundred thousand clones, nearly 97% of them appearing once. The sample was naive CD8+ T cells sorted from blood. These receptors were taken from a woman aged 25 to 39 in good health. The CDR3 runs from the conserved cysteine through the conserved F or W. A D gene is named only where the DNA matches it firmly. Size values are once, few and many counts, or a class for expanded clones, and some rows have none.

v_gene,j_gene,abundance,d_gene,CDR3nt,CDR3aa
TRBV5-5,TRBJ2-7,NA,NA,TGTGCCAGCAGCTTAGCAGGTGGTCTCGAGCAGTACTTC,CASSLAGGLEQYF
TRBV29-1,TRBJ2-7,NA,TRBD2,TGCAGCGCCTCAAATCTAGCGGGAGGACACGAGCAGTACTTC,CSASNLAGGHEQYF
TRBV29-1,TRBJ2-7,NA,NA,TGCAGCGCCCTACTTTGGGGCGAGCAGTACTTC,CSALLWGEQYF
TRBV4-1,TRBJ2-1,NA,TRBD2,TGCGCCAGCAGCCAAGGGGAGGGCTCCCTCAATGAGCAGTTCTTC,CASSQGEGSLNEQFF
TRBV5-8,TRBJ1-6,NA,NA,TGTGCCAGCAAATCTAGATCTCTAGGTTGGACACCCCTCCACTTT,CASKSRSLGWTPLHF
TRBV30,TRBJ2-3,NA,TRBD2,TGTGCCTGGAGGGGAGCGGGAGGGCCTGGAGATACGCAGTATTTT,CAWRGAGGPGDTQYF
TRBV19,TRBJ1-2,NA,NA,TGTGCCAGTAGTATCGGCTATGGCTACACCTTC,CASSIGYGYTF
TRBV5-6,TRBJ2-5,NA,TRBD2,TGTGCCAGCAGTAGCTTGGCTCCAGCGGGAGGGGAGACCCAGTACTTC,CASSSLAPAGGETQYF
TRBV19,TRBJ2-1,NA,NA,TGTGCCAGTAGCTACTCACTAGGCCGGACCAGAACCTCCTACAATGAGCAGTTCTTC,CASSYSLGRTRTSYNEQFF
TRBV11-2,TRBJ2-3,NA,NA,TGTGCCAGCAGCCTAGACCGGGATACGCAGTATTTT,CASSLDRDTQYF
TRBV13,TRBJ2-7,NA,TRBD2,TGTGCCAGCAGCCCCGGACTAGCGGGACTTACCTACGAGCAGTACTTC,CASSPGLAGLTYEQYF
TRBV16,TRBJ2-3,NA,TRBD2,TGTGCCAGCAGCCAAAGACCGGGACTAGCGGCCACAGATACGCAGTATTTT,CASSQRPGLAATDTQYF
TRBV7-8,TRBJ2-1,NA,TRBD2,TGTGCCAGCAGCCCCCTTAGGCGGGAGTGGTACAATGAGCAGTTCTTC,CASSPLRREWYNEQFF
TRBV7-9,TRBJ2-7,once,NA,TGTGCCAGCAGCTCCGGGACTCTTTACTACGAGCAGTACTTC,CASSSGTLYYEQYF
TRBV29-1,TRBJ1-2,NA,TRBD1,TGCAGCGTTGACGAGACAGGGGAGTATGGCTACACCTTC,CSVDETGEYGYTF
TRBV4-1,TRBJ2-3,NA,NA,TGCGCCAGCAGCTTGCAGAGGGATCGCACAGATACGCAGTATTTT,CASSLQRDRTDTQYF
TRBV7-2,TRBJ2-7,NA,TRBD2,TGTGCCAGCAGCCCCCCTCGGATTGGTAGCGGGAGTTACGAGCAGTACTTC,CASSPPRIGSGSYEQYF
TRBV7-2,TRBJ2-5,NA,NA,TGTGCCAGCAGCTTAGAATGGTCAGGTACAGAGACCCAGTACTTC,CASSLEWSGTETQYF
TRBV5-4,TRBJ1-2,NA,TRBD1,TGTGCCAGCAGGGAAGCGACAGGGACAGGCTATGGCTACACCTTC,CASREATGTGYGYTF
TRBV27,TRBJ1-1,NA,TRBD1,TGTGCCAGCAGTGGACAGGGTGGATACCCTGAAGCTTTCTTT,CASSGQGGYPEAFF
TRBV9,TRBJ2-2,NA,TRBD2,TGTGCCAGCAGCGTAGGGACTAGCGGGAGTGACGGGGAGCTGTTTTTT,CASSVGTSGSDGELFF
TRBV6-5,TRBJ2-4,NA,TRBD1,TGTGCCAGCAGTACCGCCCAGGGACAGAAAAACATTCAGTACTTC,CASSTAQGQKNIQYF
TRBV10-2,TRBJ2-7,NA,NA,TGCGCCAGCAGAGCCAACAGGGAATCCCCCTACGAGCAGTACTTC,CASRANRESPYEQYF
TRBV28,TRBJ2-7,once,NA,TGTGCCAGCAGTTTAGGTCCAGGCCGCTACGAGCAGTACTTC,CASSLGPGRYEQYF
TRBV10-2,TRBJ2-1,NA,TRBD2,TGCGCCAGCAAAAGCGGGAGGGCCTACAATGAGCAGTTCTTC,CASKSGRAYNEQFF
TRBV9,TRBJ1-2,NA,NA,TGTGCCAGCAGCCTAACCGGGCAAGGCTACACCTTC,CASSLTGQGYTF
TRBV15,TRBJ1-1,NA,NA,TGTGCCACCAGCAGGGATCCACCCGGGGAAGGGGGCACTGAAGCTTTCTTT,CATSRDPPGEGGTEAFF
TRBV2,TRBJ2-3,NA,NA,TGTGCCAGCAGTGTACGAGGAGCAGATACGCAGTATTTT,CASSVRGADTQYF
TRBV2,TRBJ1-2,NA,NA,TGTGCCAGCAGTTACCCGGGGCCAGCGGACTATGGCTACACCTTC,CASSYPGPADYGYTF
TRBV29-1,TRBJ2-5,NA,TRBD2,TGCAGCGTTGAGGGATCTGAAGCGGGGGAGACCCAGTACTTC,CSVEGSEAGETQYF
TRBV2,TRBJ1-1,NA,NA,TGTGCCAGCAGTGAAAGGGCGGAAGGAGCAGCTTTCTTT,CASSERAEGAAFF
TRBV5-6,TRBJ2-7,NA,NA,TGTGCCAGCAGCGCAGGTAGTTTTCACTACGAGCAGTACTTC,CASSAGSFHYEQYF
TRBV28,TRBJ2-5,NA,NA,TGTGCCAGCAGCCCCGGAGGGGGGGACCAAGAGACCCAGTACTTC,CASSPGGGDQETQYF
TRBV28,TRBJ2-7,NA,TRBD1,TGTGCCAGCTCCCCCCGCCGGGGGACAGGACGATTTTCCTCCTACGAGCAGTACTTC,CASSPRRGTGRFSSYEQYF
TRBV7-2,TRBJ2-1,NA,TRBD1,TGTGCCAGCAGCTTTGGACAGGGAGTAACCTACAATGAGCAGTTCTTC,CASSFGQGVTYNEQFF
TRBV5-1,TRBJ2-1,NA,NA,TGCGCCAGCAGCCCCGACGGGAGCTCCTACAATGAGCAGTTCTTC,CASSPDGSSYNEQFF
TRBV19,TRBJ2-7,NA,TRBD2,TGTGCCAGTAGTATGGTACTAGCGGCCTCCTACGAGCAGTACTTC,CASSMVLAASYEQYF
TRBV13,TRBJ1-5,few,NA,TGTGCCAGCAGCTTATCGGGTCAGCCCCAGCATTTT,CASSLSGQPQHF
TRBV9,TRBJ1-1,NA,TRBD1,TGTGCCAGCAGCGAGACAGGGGTTAACACTGAAGCTTTCTTT,CASSETGVNTEAFF
TRBV27,TRBJ2-7,once,TRBD2,TGTGCCAGCAGTCCCTCAGCGGGAGAAAACTCCTACGAGCAGTACTTC,CASSPSAGENSYEQYF
TRBV6-1,TRBJ2-2,once,TRBD2,TGTGCCAGCACACCCGGGACTAGCGGGACCGGGGAGCTGTTTTTT,CASTPGTSGTGELFF
TRBV7-9,TRBJ2-7,NA,TRBD1,TGTGCCAGCAGTCATTTTTCCTTTGACAGGGACTACGAGCAGTACTTC,CASSHFSFDRDYEQYF
TRBV7-6,TRBJ2-7,NA,TRBD2,TGTGCCAGCAGCTTATCGCTAGCGGGAGGGCCTTTACAGTACGAGCAGTACTTC,CASSLSLAGGPLQYEQYF
TRBV27,TRBJ2-3,NA,NA,TGTGCCAGCAGTTTATATCAGGGGAAAGATACGCAGTATTTT,CASSLYQGKDTQYF
TRBV30,TRBJ2-7,NA,NA,TGTGCCTGGAGCGATGCATACGAGCAGTACTTC,CAWSDAYEQYF
TRBV2,TRBJ2-1,NA,TRBD2,TGTGCCAGCAACAACTGGGGGAGCGGGAGTGGGTCCTACAATGAGCAGTTCTTC,CASNNWGSGSGSYNEQFF
TRBV11-3,TRBJ2-1,NA,TRBD2,TGTGCCAGCAGCCTAGGGAGGGCCGGCTACAATGAGCAGTTCTTC,CASSLGRAGYNEQFF
TRBV28,TRBJ2-3,once,NA,TGTGCCAGCAGTTTGGGGCAGCCGCCCAATACGCAGTATTTT,CASSLGQPPNTQYF
TRBV5-1,TRBJ2-7,NA,NA,TGCGCCAGCAGCTTGCGGGAGTTGAACTACGAGCAGTACTTC,CASSLRELNYEQYF